This TCR beta chain is from a study of blood T cell repertoires in COVID-19. Trimming at V came to 2 bases and at J to 6 bases, leaving 5 bases not matched to a gene. The CDR3 contains 15 residues. The germline gives CDR1 SGHNT, CDR2 YYREEE (reference sequence). Libraries were prepared by immunoSEQ multiplex PCR; TCRdb keeps only in-frame clonotypes and omits some of them. The table has about 430,000 clones, around nine tenths seen once; the top ten hold 1.2% to 1.5%. The TCR originated in a woman aged 18-35 years who had been exposed to COVID-19. The sequencing sample was made of PBMCs or T cells enriched from blood (not recorded which). The rearrangement uses TRBV5-4 and TRBJ2-2; 9 positions match TRBD2. The CDR3 spells CASSLQAGGAGELFF. The CDR3 DNA follows: TGTGCCAGCAGCTTACAGGCGGGAGGGGCCGGGGAGCTGTTTTTT.